A selection of T cell receptor beta chains follows, all from one sample in a study of T cells in Graves' hyperthyroidism and ophthalmopathy. TCRdb re-derived calls from the multiplex PCR reads in MiXCR, one entry per CDR3 protein. Here the sample spans about 200,000 distinct CDR3 sequences, about 18% being singletons. The sequencing input was blood. The receptors were sampled from a man in his forties with Graves' hyperthyroidism. CDR3s include the opening cysteine and the closing phenylalanine or tryptophan. The order of the fields is D gene, clone size, J gene, V gene, CDR3 protein, CDR3 DNA. The D gene is left open where the match is weak. Rows give clone size only sometimes, using once, few, many, or a class for an expanded clone.

>-|few|TRBJ1-6|TRBV30
CAWSVLGAGRPNSPLHF
TGTGCCTGGAGTGTACTGGGGGCAGGGCGCCCTAATTCACCCCTCCACTTT
>-|few|TRBJ2-7|TRBV9
CASSVTGLWDEQYF
TGTGCCAGCAGCGTAACGGGACTGTGGGACGAGCAGTACTTC
>-|many|TRBJ2-3|TRBV24-1
CATEVPDTQYF
TGTGCCACCGAAGTGCCAGATACGCAGTATTTT
>-|many|TRBJ2-2|TRBV3-1
CASSLVQGTGELFF
TGTGCCAGCAGCCTCGTACAGGGAACCGGGGAGCTGTTTTTT
>TRBD2|many|TRBJ2-1|TRBV2
CASSESGGNYNEQFF
TGTGCCAGCAGTGAGAGCGGGGGGAACTACAATGAGCAGTTCTTC
>-|many|TRBJ2-3|TRBV20-1
CSAQQDAAEPDTQYF
TGCAGTGCGCAACAGGACGCCGCAGAACCAGATACGCAGTATTTT
>-|few|TRBJ1-3|TRBV6-5
CASSYGGFASGNTIYF
TGTGCCAGCAGTTACGGAGGCTTCGCCTCTGGAAACACCATATATTTT
>-|many|TRBJ1-5|TRBV30
CAWSWVHGNQPQHF
TGTGCCTGGAGTTGGGTACATGGCAATCAGCCCCAGCATTTT
>TRBD2|once|TRBJ2-7|TRBV7-9
CASSLLAGVTYEQYF
TGTGCCAGCAGCTTACTAGCGGGAGTCACCTACGAGCAGTACTTC
>-|many|TRBJ2-5|TRBV5-1
CASSYGQFQETQYF
TGCGCCAGCAGCTATGGACAGTTCCAAGAGACCCAGTACTTC
>TRBD1|many|TRBJ1-2|TRBV18
CASSPTGTDNYGYTF
TGTGCCAGCTCACCCACCGGGACAGATAACTATGGCTACACCTTC
>-|many|TRBJ2-3|TRBV14
CASSQAGADTQYF
TGTGCCAGCAGCCAAGCGGGGGCAGATACGCAGTATTTT
>-|many|TRBJ1-1|TRBV7-2
CASSLSRSNTEAFF
TGTGCCAGCAGCTTATCGAGGTCTAACACTGAAGCTTTCTTT
>TRBD1|many|TRBJ2-1|TRBV2
CASRPTGGRSYNEQFF
TGTGCCAGCAGACCGACAGGGGGCCGGTCCTACAATGAGCAGTTCTTC
>-|many|TRBJ1-4|TRBV2
CASSRTAKGTNEKLFF
TGTGCCAGCAGTCGGACAGCCAAAGGAACTAATGAAAAACTGTTTTTT
>-|few|TRBJ2-5|TRBV11-2
CASSLVLTGETQYF
TGTGCCAGCAGCTTAGTCCTGACTGGGGAGACCCAGTACTTC
>-|many|TRBJ2-3|TRBV10-3
CAISDQKNTDTQYF
TGTGCCATCAGTGACCAGAAAAACACAGATACGCAGTATTTT
>-|-|TRBJ2-4|TRBV5-1
CASPDSAGAPLAKNIQYF
TGCGCCAGCCCGGACTCAGCAGGGGCCCCGCTAGCCAAAAACATTCAGTACTTC
>-|-|TRBJ1-2|TRBV18
CASSPKDGPYGYTF
TGTGCCAGCTCACCAAAGGACGGTCCCTATGGCTACACCTTC
>-|many|TRBJ1-1|TRBV11-2
CASTLGTEAFF
TGTGCCAGCACCTTGGGTACTGAAGCTTTCTTT
>TRBD1|few|TRBJ2-5|TRBV6-1
CASTGQGHSETQYF
TGTGCCAGCACGGGACAGGGCCATTCGGAGACCCAGTACTTC
>-|many|TRBJ2-7|TRBV6-6
CASSYSAGNYEQYF
TGTGCCAGCAGTTACTCGGCGGGTAACTACGAGCAGTACTTC
>TRBD2|many|TRBJ2-1|TRBV28
CASSSGTSALKYNEQFF
TGTGCCAGCAGTTCCGGGACTAGCGCTTTAAAGTACAATGAGCAGTTCTTC
>-|many|TRBJ1-6|TRBV7-2
CASSFYQGTSPLHF
TGTGCCAGCAGCTTCTACCAGGGCACTTCACCCCTCCACTTT
>TRBD2|many|TRBJ2-1|TRBV6-1
CASSENKREWYEQFF
TGTGCCAGCAGTGAAAATAAGCGGGAGTGGTATGAGCAGTTCTTC
>TRBD2|few|TRBJ2-1|TRBV20-1
CSARELAIGYNERFF
TGCAGTGCTAGGGAACTAGCGATTGGTTACAATGAGCGGTTCTTC
>TRBD1|few|TRBJ1-1|TRBV5-1
CASNPRQGATNTEAFF
TGCGCCAGCAACCCCCGACAGGGGGCGACGAACACTGAAGCTTTCTTT
>-|many|TRBJ1-2|TRBV7-3
CASTPTPSNYGYTF
TGTGCCAGCACCCCCACTCCCTCTAACTATGGCTACACCTTC
>-|many|TRBJ1-5|TRBV28
CATAWGRSFNQPQHF
TGTGCCACAGCCTGGGGCAGATCGTTCAATCAGCCCCAGCATTTT
>-|-|TRBJ2-2|TRBV4-3
CASSQFTRQAAGELFF
TGCGCCAGCAGCCAATTCACCCGACAGGCGGCCGGGGAGCTGTTTTTT